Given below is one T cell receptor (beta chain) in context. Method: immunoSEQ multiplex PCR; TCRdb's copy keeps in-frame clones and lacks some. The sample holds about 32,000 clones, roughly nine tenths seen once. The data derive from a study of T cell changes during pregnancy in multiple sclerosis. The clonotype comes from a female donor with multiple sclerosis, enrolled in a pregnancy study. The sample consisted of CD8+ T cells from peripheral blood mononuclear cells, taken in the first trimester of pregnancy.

CDR3 DNA: TGCGCCAGCATCCCCGGGACTAGAGACAATGAGCAGTTCTTC. Protein sequence: CASIPGTRDNEQFF. The chain employs TRBV5-1 and TRBJ2-1; TRBD2 matches 8 bases. CDR1 is SGHRS, CDR2 YFSETQ, per germline. The CDR3 has 14 amino acids. The V gene end was trimmed by 6 bases and the J gene end by 5 bases; junction bases not matched to a gene: 7.